The 28 T cell receptor beta chains presented below share a single source sample, sequenced in a study of Ad26.COV2.S vaccination and SARS-CoV-2 variants. Repertoires were generated with immunoSEQ multiplex PCR, while TCRdb's copy carries only in-frame clones and drops some. The data show some 300,000 clones, over 80% seen once. Regarding treatment: some 20 received Ad26.COV2.S at low or high dose, single or two shots; 5 received placebo; per-sample allocation not given. Sampling was performed 63 days after the first vaccine or placebo injection. The starting material was peripheral blood, obtained in a trial of Ad26.COV2.S vaccine versus placebo. Receptor source: a person between 18 and 65 years old who received the Ad26.COV2.S COVID-19 vaccine or a placebo.

The rearrangement uses TRBV15 and TRBJ1-1; a possible D gene is TRBD1 (6 bases). This CDR3 comprises 16 residues. Germline V lookup: CDR1 LNHNV, CDR2 YYDKDF (reference sequence). Deletions cut 0 bases from V and 0 bases from J, with 11 bases between. This CDR3 reads CATSRDTGIVNTEAFF. The CDR3 DNA sequence: TGTGCCACCAGCAGAGATACAGGGATAGTGAACACTGAAGCTTTCTTT.

The chain uses TRBV30 and TRBJ1-5; a possible D gene is TRBD1 (6 bases). This CDR3 comprises 14 residues. Trimming removed 0 bases from V and 7 bases from J, with 13 bases in between. Germline V gene sequence: CDR1 GTSNPN, CDR2 SVGIG (reference sequence). CDR3 region: CAWSVSRGGQPQHF. Here the CDR3 DNA reads TGTGCCTGGAGTGTATCCAGGGGTGGCCAGCCCCAGCATTTT. Drawing the rest from reference TRBV30 and TRBJ1-5, the complete variable domain is SQTIHQWPATLVQPVGSPLSLECTVEGTSNPNLYWYRQAAGRGLQLLFYSVGIGQISSEVPQNLSASRPQDRQFILSSKKLLLSDSGFYLCAWSVSRGGQPQHFGDGTRLSIL.

This clone turned up a few times. The chain links TRBV7-2 to TRBJ1-1, with a weak D call TRBD1 (5 bases). The germline V gene encodes CDR1 SGHTA and CDR2 FQGNSA. The CDR3 is made up of 14 amino acids. Trimming shortened V by 6 bases and J by 5 bases, and 16 bases separated the two germline ends. The CDR3 nucleotides are TGTGCCAGCAGTCTAAAGAGAGGGGAGACTGAAGCTTTCTTT. Translated, it gives CASSLKRGETEAFF. Combining the CDR3 with reference TRBV7-2 and TRBJ1-1 gives the whole variable domain GAGVSQSPSNKVTEKGKDVELRCDPISGHTALYWYRQSLGQGLEFLIYFQGNSAPDKSGLPSDRFSAERTGGSVSTLTIQRTQQEDSAVYLCASSLKRGETEAFFGQGTRLTVV.

The chain combines TRBV28 with TRBJ2-3; possibly TRBD1 for D (6 bases). The CDR3 loop spans 16 amino acids. Trimming removed 0 bases from V and 4 bases from J, with 14 bases in between. Per germline, CDR1 MDHEN and CDR2 SYDVKM. The CDR3 DNA is TGTGCCAGCAGTTTATGGCAGGGGCTTGGCGCAGATACGCAGTATTTT. Translated: CASSLWQGLGADTQYF. The whole variable domain, remainder taken from reference TRBV28 and TRBJ2-3, is DVKVTQSSRYLVKRTGEKVFLECVQDMDHENMFWYRQDPGLGLRLIYFSYDVKMKEKGDIPEGYSVSREKKERFSLILESASTNQTSMYLCASSLWQGLGADTQYFGPGTRLTVL.

The chain joins TRBV28 to TRBJ2-2, with 8 bases fitting TRBD1. The junction had 5 bases not matched to a gene; V was cut back by 5 bases and J by 0 bases. Germline values: CDR1 MDHEN, CDR2 SYDVKM. The length of the CDR3 is 16 residues. CDR3: CASSPSGGANTGELFF. CDR3 coding DNA: TGTGCCAGCAGTCCATCAGGGGGCGCGAACACCGGGGAGCTGTTTTTT.

Only a few counts were recorded for this clone. CDR3 sequence: CASSIVSPQGSYSYEQYF. The CDR3 nucleotides read TGTGCCAGTAGTATAGTGAGCCCACAGGGGTCTTACTCCTACGAGCAGTACTTC. The chain links TRBV19 to TRBJ2-7; 7 bases agree with TRBD1. Germline lookup yields CDR1 LNHDA and CDR2 SQIVND (reference sequence). The CDR3 has 18 residues. V shed 1 base, J shed 0 bases, and the junction held 12 bases outside the gene matches.

CDR3 bases: TGTGCCAGCAGTTTATATGGCTACACCTTC. Its translation is CASSLYGYTF. The V call is TRBV27, the J call TRBJ1-2; no firm D call. The CDR3 runs to 10 residues. Germline-derived CDR1 and CDR2 are MNHEY and SMNVEV (reference sequence). V was trimmed by 1 base and J by 6 bases, leaving 0 bases between them.

V usage is TRBV6-5 and J usage is TRBJ1-1; D gene ambiguous. Germline lookup yields CDR1 MNHEY and CDR2 SVGAGI. The CDR3 has 13 residues. V was pared by 7 bases and J by 10 bases, with 19 bases between. The CDR3 here is CASKLRIVARAFF. The CDR3 bases are TGTGCCAGCAAGCTACGGATTGTGGCGCGAGCTTTCTTT.

This clone came up once. The chain employs TRBV7-9 and TRBJ2-5; TRBD1 matches at 7 bases. In germline, CDR1 is SEHNR, CDR2 FQNEAQ (reference sequence). The CDR3 covers 15 residues. V dropped 5 bases and J dropped 1; count of bases not matched to a gene: 7. The CDR3 nucleotides read TGTGCCAGCAGCCCAGACTGGGACAGCCAAGAGACCCAGTACTTC. Its translation: CASSPDWDSQETQYF.

J is TRBJ2-7 and V is TRBV5-4, with 9 bases matching TRBD1. Trimming took 0 bases from V and 3 from J; bases not matched to a gene: 4. Germline V lookup: CDR1 SGHNT, CDR2 YYREEE (reference sequence). The CDR3 covers 15 residues. The CDR3 region has the DNA TGTGCCAGCAGCTTGGTGGGGACAGGGAACTACGAGCAGTACTTC. Translation gives CASSLVGTGNYEQYF.

This sequence joins TRBV19 and TRBJ2-5; the match to TRBD2 covers 8 bases. Unmatched junction bases numbered 15, after V lost 10 bases and J lost 5 bases. Looked up from germline, CDR1 is LNHDA and CDR2 is SQIVND (reference sequence). The CDR3 covers 15 residues. DNA for the CDR3: TGTGCCACGAGATTCGGGGGGGCCCTGACGGAGACCCAGTACTTC. This translates into CATRFGGALTETQYF.

The chain has TRBV6-5 and TRBJ1-2, with D uncertain. V lost 2 bases, J lost 2 bases, and 9 bases lay in between. Germline V CDR1 and CDR2: MNHEY, SVGAGI. This CDR3 is 14 amino acids long. CDR3 sequence (DNA): TGTGCCAGCAGTTACCTGACAAAAAACTATGGCTACACCTTC. Residues: CASSYLTKNYGYTF.

The chain has TRBV7-9 and TRBJ1-1, with 10 positions matching TRBD1. Germline V gene sequence: CDR1 SEHNR, CDR2 FQNEAQ (reference sequence). V lost 4 bases, J lost 8 bases, and 1 base stayed unmatched. CDR3 length: 12 residues. The CDR3: CASSSGQGEAFF. Here the CDR3 DNA reads TGTGCCAGCAGCTCGGGACAGGGGGAAGCTTTCTTT.

This clone came up once. The rearrangement uses TRBV27 and TRBJ2-3; 9 nucleotides align to TRBD2. With V trimmed by 4 bases and J by 8 bases, 4 bases remained unmatched. This CDR3 is built from 13 residues. Germline CDR1 and CDR2: MNHEY and SMNVEV (reference sequence). CDR3 protein: CASSYPAGGTQYF. Written as DNA, the CDR3 is TGTGCCAGCAGTTACCCAGCGGGGGGTACGCAGTATTTT.

This clone was detected once. The chain recombines TRBV5-1 with TRBJ2-5; 12 bases map to TRBD1. The germline V gene has CDR1 SGHRS and CDR2 YFSETQ. The CDR3 totals 15 residues. V trimming: 4 bases; J trimming: 4 bases; junction bases outside the gene matches: 5. The CDR3 DNA follows: TGCGCCAGCAGCCGTGGGACAGGGGGCGTAGAGACCCAGTACTTC. Protein product: CASSRGTGGVETQYF.

The rearrangement joins TRBV27 to TRBJ2-4; D gene ambiguous. The V end was cut by 5 bases, the J end by 0 bases, with 11 bases between. In germline, CDR1 is MNHEY, CDR2 SMNVEV (reference sequence). The CDR3 length is 15 residues. For the CDR3, the DNA is TGTGCCAGCAGTCCCAACCTGGGAGCCAAAAACATTCAGTACTTC. The encoded protein is CASSPNLGAKNIQYF.

This rearrangement joins TRBV7-9 to TRBJ2-1, with TRBD1 matching over 9 bases. V gave up 3 bases and J gave up 2 bases; unmatched junction bases: 11. Germline V gene lookup returns CDR1 SEHNR and CDR2 FQNEAQ (reference sequence). CDR3 length: 18 residues. In nucleotides, the CDR3 is TGTGCCAGCAGCTTTGGGACAGGGTTTATGGGGACCTACAATGAGCAGTTCTTC. This gives the protein CASSFGTGFMGTYNEQFF.

J is TRBJ1-4 and V is TRBV4-1; tentative D call: TRBD1 (5 bases). The CDR3 is 15 amino acids. Trimming removed 4 bases from V and 8 bases from J, with 17 bases in between. Germline V gene lookup returns CDR1 MGHRA and CDR2 YSYEKL. The CDR3 region is CASSLAGGYEEKLFF. The DNA of the CDR3 is TGCGCCAGCAGCCTTGCCGGGGGGTATGAAGAAAAACTGTTTTTT.

In its sample, this clone was seen once. The chain combines TRBV28 with TRBJ1-5; tentative D call: TRBD1 (5 bases). CDR1 MDHEN and CDR2 SYDVKM come from the germline V gene. V was pared by 5 bases and J by 4 bases, with 9 bases between. The length of the CDR3 is 13 residues. The CDR3 here is CASSRDGNQPQHF. DNA of the CDR3: TGTGCCAGCAGTAGGGACGGTAATCAGCCCCAGCATTTT.

The V gene is TRBV2, the J gene TRBJ2-3; 13 positions agree with TRBD2. This CDR3 has 15 residues. The V gene's germline CDR1 is SNHLY and CDR2 FYNNEI. The trim removed 6 bases at V and 4 bases at J, leaving 4 bases unmatched. The CDR3 sequence: CASRLAGGPADTQYF. For the CDR3, the DNA is TGTGCCAGCAGACTAGCGGGGGGGCCCGCAGATACGCAGTATTTT.

The chain links TRBV11-2 to TRBJ2-5; D perhaps matches TRBD2 (7 bases). From germline, CDR1 is SGHAT and CDR2 FQNNGV. V was clipped by 3 bases and J by 4 bases, with 18 bases between them. This CDR3 region has 16 residues. This CDR3 is CASSFWGGAPGETQYF. CDR3 bases: TGTGCCAGCAGCTTTTGGGGGGGCGCCCCCGGAGAGACCCAGTACTTC. The variable domain in full, with the rest retrieved from reference TRBV11-2 and TRBJ2-5, is EAGVAQSPRYKIIEKRQSVAFWCNPISGHATLYWYQQILGQGPKLLIQFQNNGVVDDSQLPKDRFSAERLKGVDSTLKIQPAKLEDSAVYLCASSFWGGAPGETQYFGPGTRLLVL.

The chain joins TRBV4-1 to TRBJ1-1; perhaps TRBD1 as D (5 bases). The CDR3 has 14 amino acids. V lost 1 base to trimming and J lost 7 bases, with 13 bases between them. The germline gives CDR1 MGHRA, CDR2 YSYEKL. CDR3 DNA sequence: TGCGCCAGCAGCCAAGTCGGGGGACCGAATGAAGCTTTCTTT. Protein sequence: CASSQVGGPNEAFF.

This clone appeared a single time. The chain is built from TRBV2 and TRBJ1-3; D uncertain. This CDR3 spans 13 amino acids. CDR1 is SNHLY, CDR2 FYNNEI, per germline. Between the trimmed V and J ends, which lost 2 bases and 5 bases, there was a span of 7 bases. This CDR3 is CASSEFVRNTIYF. Written as DNA, the CDR3 is TGTGCCAGCAGTGAATTCGTCAGAAACACCATATATTTT.

This CDR3 is CASSLGPLSGNTIYF. The DNA of the CDR3 is TGTGCCAGCAGCTTAGGCCCCCTTTCTGGAAACACCATATATTTT. V and J are TRBV7-9 and TRBJ1-3; no clear D. Trimming took 1 base from V and 1 from J, leaving 8 bases between them. Germline V gives CDR1 SEHNR, CDR2 FQNEAQ (reference sequence). This CDR3 is 15 amino acids long.

The chain carries TRBV18 and TRBJ2-1; 8 bases align to TRBD1. Germline V gene sequence: CDR1 KGHSH, CDR2 LQKENI. V was clipped by 10 bases and J by 3 bases; unmatched bases: 8. The CDR3 has 14 amino acids. The CDR3 spells CATLQDRGYNEQFF. The CDR3 DNA reads as TGTGCCACCCTCCAAGACAGGGGCTACAATGAGCAGTTCTTC.

The CDR3 spells CASSLSAEWGTEAFF. CDR3 DNA: TGTGCCAGCAGCTTATCGGCAGAGTGGGGCACTGAAGCTTTCTTT. The J gene is TRBJ1-1, the V gene TRBV11-3; D not resolved. Germline CDR1 and CDR2: SGHNT and YENEEA. CDR3 length: 15 residues. V lost 2 bases to trimming and J lost 4 bases, with 14 bases between them.

The chain's CDR3 is CASRHRLAGVGELFF. The CDR3 DNA sequence: TGTGCCAGCAGGCACCGACTAGCGGGGGTCGGGGAGCTGTTTTTT. V and J are TRBV11-3 and TRBJ2-2, with 12 nucleotides matching TRBD2. The CDR3 consists of 15 residues. From germline, CDR1 is SGHNT and CDR2 YENEEA. Trimming removed 6 bases from V and 7 bases from J; junction bases left unmatched: 6.

The sample holds one count of this clone. CDR3 DNA: TGTGCCAGCAGTGAAGTTTGGCGGGGTCCCACCGGGGAGCTGTTTTTT. It encodes CASSEVWRGPTGELFF. V is TRBV6-1 and J is TRBJ2-2, with TRBD2 as a possible D gene (6 bases). This CDR3 contains 16 residues. Germline assignment: CDR1 MNHNS and CDR2 SASEGT. Trimming took 1 base from V and 4 from J, leaving 13 bases between them.